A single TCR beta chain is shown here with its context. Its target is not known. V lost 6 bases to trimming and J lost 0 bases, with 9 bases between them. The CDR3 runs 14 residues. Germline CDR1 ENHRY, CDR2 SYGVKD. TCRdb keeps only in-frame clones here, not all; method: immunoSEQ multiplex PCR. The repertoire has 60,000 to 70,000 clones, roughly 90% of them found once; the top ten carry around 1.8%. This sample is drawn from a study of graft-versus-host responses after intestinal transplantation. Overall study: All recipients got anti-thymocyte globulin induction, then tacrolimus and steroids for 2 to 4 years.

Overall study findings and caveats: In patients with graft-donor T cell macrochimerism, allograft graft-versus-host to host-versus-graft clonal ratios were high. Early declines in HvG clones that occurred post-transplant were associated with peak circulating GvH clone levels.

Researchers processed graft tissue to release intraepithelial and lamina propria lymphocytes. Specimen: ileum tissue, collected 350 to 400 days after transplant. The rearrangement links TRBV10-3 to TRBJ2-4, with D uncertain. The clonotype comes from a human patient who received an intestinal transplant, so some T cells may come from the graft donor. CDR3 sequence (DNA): TGTGCCATCAGACTAAAAATAGCCAAAAACATTCAGTACTTC. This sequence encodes CAIRLKIAKNIQYF.